This T cell receptor beta chain is drawn from a study of cytomegalovirus exposure and HLA in healthy donors. Regarding this clone: No antigen is known for it.

Study-level points and caveats: CMV serostatus was the only immune exposure information that was available. Many donors carried some public TCRs, although rarity characterized most TCR sequences.

V was trimmed by 0 bases and J by 9 bases, leaving 16 bases between them. From germline, CDR1 is SGDLS and CDR2 YYNGEE. This CDR3 has 15 residues. Use of 60 Vbeta and 13 Jbeta primers characterized the PCR. Assay used: immunoSEQ multiplex PCR; TCRdb lists only in-frame clones, some missing. This sample yields 150,000 to 200,000 clones, of which 65% to 85% are seen a single time; around 5.8% belongs to the top ten. This rearrangement joins TRBV9 to TRBJ1-3, with D tentatively TRBD1 (6 bases). The sample consisted of PBMCs. The sequence derives from a male donor in good health and CMV-seropositive. For the CDR3, the DNA is TGTGCCAGCAGCGTAGGAGCAGGGGAGCAATTCACCATATATTTT. This codes for CASSVGAGEQFTIYF. Looking up the rest from reference TRBV9 and TRBJ1-3 gives the full variable domain: DSGVTQTPKHLITATGQRVTLRCSPRSGDLSVYWYQQSLDQGLQFLIQYYNGEERAKGNILERFSAQQFPDLHSELNLSSLELGDSALYFCASSVGAGEQFTIYFGEGSWLTVV.